This entry is about one TCR beta chain. Sequencing was performed with immunoSEQ multiplex PCR; in TCRdb, only in-frame clones are kept and a portion is missing. The top ten hold approximately 9% of the sample, which has 180,000 or so clones, 70% to 80% seen once. The CDR3 spans 14 residues. From germline, CDR1 is SGHTA and CDR2 FQGTGA. With V trimmed by 5 bases and J by 2 bases, 5 bases remained unmatched. The data are from a study of blood T cell repertoires in COVID-19. Study overall: COVID-19 samples, acute and convalescent, were from the United States, Italy and Spain. PBMCs, B-cell-depleted T cells, or T cells provided the cDNA or gDNA that made up the material.

This chain links TRBV7-3 with TRBJ2-7; 8 nucleotides align to TRBD1. Sequences were obtained from peripheral blood. The receptor was derived from a woman in her fifties or sixties with active or convalescent COVID-19. The CDR3 DNA is TGTGCCAGCAGCCAGACAGGGGACCCCTACGAGCAGTACTTC. Residues: CASSQTGDPYEQYF.